This T cell receptor beta chain was captured by sequencing in a study of control samples from healthy donors and cancer patients. Profiling relied on immunoSEQ multiplex PCR, and the TCRdb table lists in-frame clones only, not all of them. The table includes about 150,000 clones, roughly 94% detected once. The CDR3 is made up of 15 amino acids. V shed 3 bases and J shed 5 bases, with 16 bases lying between them. Germline-derived CDR1 and CDR2 are SNHLY and FYNNEI. V gene TRBV2 combines with J gene TRBJ1-2, with D uncertain. Material: blood. The clonotype was recovered from a man aged 35 to 55 in good health. The CDR3 region has the DNA TGTGCCAGCAGTGATAAGGGCTTCGGCCCTTATGGCTACACCTTC. Protein: CASSDKGFGPYGYTF.